This T cell receptor (beta chain) appears in the sequencing data of a study of CD8 T cells in ankylosing spondylitis. Study outcomes and limitations: For ankylosing spondylitis blood, a TCR beta motif of seven to nine highly homologous variants appeared characteristic.

CDR1 is MNHEY, CDR2 SVGEGT, per germline. Losses at the gene ends were 6 bases for V and 2 bases for J; bases not matched to a gene: 13. The CDR3 runs to 16 residues. By quantitative 5'-RACE with molecular barcodes, the TCR beta libraries were made. TCRdb passed the 5' RACE reads through MiXCR, listing each CDR3 protein once. The sample lists about 800,000 distinct CDR3 sequences, about 10% occurring once. Worth noting for this clonotype: Antigen: not known.

The receptor was derived from a male donor with ankylosing spondylitis. The chain uses TRBV6-2 or TRBV6-3 and TRBJ2-7; 7 nucleotides align to TRBD1. The material sequenced was blood, either unsorted or a sorted T cell fraction (not recorded which). DNA of the CDR3: TGTGCCAGCAGCAAACACCGGGACAGACCTCCCTACGAGCAGTACTTC. It codes for CASSKHRDRPPYEQYF.